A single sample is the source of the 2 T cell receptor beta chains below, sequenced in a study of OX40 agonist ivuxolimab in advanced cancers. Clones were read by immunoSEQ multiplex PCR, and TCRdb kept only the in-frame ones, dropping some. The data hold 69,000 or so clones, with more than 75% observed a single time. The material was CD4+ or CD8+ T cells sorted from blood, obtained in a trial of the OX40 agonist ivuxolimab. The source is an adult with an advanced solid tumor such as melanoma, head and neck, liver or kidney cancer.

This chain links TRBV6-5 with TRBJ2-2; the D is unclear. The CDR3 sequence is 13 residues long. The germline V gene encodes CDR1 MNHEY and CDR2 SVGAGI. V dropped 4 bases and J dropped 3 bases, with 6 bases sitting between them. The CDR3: CASSSPDTGELFF. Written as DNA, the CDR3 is TGTGCCAGCAGTTCCCCCGACACCGGGGAGCTGTTTTTT.

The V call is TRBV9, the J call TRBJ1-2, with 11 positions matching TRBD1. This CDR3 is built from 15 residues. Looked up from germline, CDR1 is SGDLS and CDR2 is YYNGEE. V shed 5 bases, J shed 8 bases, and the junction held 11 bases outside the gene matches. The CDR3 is CASSTEGQGARGYTF. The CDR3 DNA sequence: TGTGCCAGCAGTACGGAAGGACAGGGGGCCCGGGGCTACACCTTC.